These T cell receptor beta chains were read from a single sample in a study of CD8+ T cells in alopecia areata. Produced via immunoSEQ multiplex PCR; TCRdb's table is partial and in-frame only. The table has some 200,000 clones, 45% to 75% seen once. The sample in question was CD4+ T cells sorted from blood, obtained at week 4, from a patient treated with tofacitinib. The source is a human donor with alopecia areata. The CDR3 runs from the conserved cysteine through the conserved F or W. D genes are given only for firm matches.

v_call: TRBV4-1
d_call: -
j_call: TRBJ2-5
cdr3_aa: CASSLPTEETQYF

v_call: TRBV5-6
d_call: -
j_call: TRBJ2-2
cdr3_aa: CASSPPSPGTGELFF

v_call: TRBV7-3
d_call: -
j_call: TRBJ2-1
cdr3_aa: CASSRGVEYNEQFF

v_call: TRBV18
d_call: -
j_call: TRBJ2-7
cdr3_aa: CASSFLQSSYEQYF

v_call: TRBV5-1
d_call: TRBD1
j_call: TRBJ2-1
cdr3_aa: CASSLGAPLTGPSYNEQFF

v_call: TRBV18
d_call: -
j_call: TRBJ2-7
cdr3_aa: CASSPKGWGDRNYEQYF

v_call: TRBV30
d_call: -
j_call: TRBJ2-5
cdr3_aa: CAWRQQETQYF

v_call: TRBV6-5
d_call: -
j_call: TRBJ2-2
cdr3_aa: CASSRGATGELFF

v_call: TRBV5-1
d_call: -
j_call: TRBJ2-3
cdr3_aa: CASSPDLSDTQYF

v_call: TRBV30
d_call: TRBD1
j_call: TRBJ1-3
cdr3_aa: CAWSVQGTRGNTIYF

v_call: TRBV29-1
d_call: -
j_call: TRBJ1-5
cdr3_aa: CSVSNRVGGQPQHF

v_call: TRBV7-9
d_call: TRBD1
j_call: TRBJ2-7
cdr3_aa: CASSPPWIRGPSYEQYF

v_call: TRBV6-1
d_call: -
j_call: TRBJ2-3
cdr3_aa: CARGGQGTDTQYF

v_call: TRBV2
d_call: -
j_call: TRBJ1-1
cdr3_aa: CASRRTGNTEAFF

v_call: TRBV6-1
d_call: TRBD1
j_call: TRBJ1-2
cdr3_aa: CASTSRTGENYGYTF

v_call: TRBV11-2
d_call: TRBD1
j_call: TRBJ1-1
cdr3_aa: CASSSRDRGRTRERTEAFF

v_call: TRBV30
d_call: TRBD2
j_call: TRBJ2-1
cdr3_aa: CAWSTYRLAGGQNEQFF

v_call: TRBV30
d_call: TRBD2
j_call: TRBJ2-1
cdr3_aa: CAWSARRGARNEQFF

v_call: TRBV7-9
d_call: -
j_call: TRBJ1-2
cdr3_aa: CASTVGVGSGYGYTF

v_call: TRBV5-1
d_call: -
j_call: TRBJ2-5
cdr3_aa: CASSPGTAGETQYF

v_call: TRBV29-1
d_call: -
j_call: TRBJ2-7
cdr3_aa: CSDHRPPDSSYEQYF

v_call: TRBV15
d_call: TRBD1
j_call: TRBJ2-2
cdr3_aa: CATSRVTQGGTGELFF

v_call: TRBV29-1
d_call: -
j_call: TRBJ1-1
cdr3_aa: CSASDPGAAEAFF

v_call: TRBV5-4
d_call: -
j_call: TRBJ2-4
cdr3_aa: CASSPAGAAKNIQYF